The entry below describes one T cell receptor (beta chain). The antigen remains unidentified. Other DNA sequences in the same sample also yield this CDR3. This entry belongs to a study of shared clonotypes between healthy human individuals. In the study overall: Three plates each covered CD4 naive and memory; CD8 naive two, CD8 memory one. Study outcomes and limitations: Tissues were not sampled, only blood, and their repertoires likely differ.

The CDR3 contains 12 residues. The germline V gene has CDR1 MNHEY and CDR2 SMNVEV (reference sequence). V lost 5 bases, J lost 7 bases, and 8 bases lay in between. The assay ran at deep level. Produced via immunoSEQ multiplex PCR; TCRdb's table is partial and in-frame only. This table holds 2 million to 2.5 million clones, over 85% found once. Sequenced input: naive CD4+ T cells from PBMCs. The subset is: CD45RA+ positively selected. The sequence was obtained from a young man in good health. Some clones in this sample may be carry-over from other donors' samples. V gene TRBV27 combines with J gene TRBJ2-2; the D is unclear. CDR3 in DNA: TGTGCCAGCAGTCTCCTTAGCGGGGAGCTGTTTTTT. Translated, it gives CASSLLSGELFF.